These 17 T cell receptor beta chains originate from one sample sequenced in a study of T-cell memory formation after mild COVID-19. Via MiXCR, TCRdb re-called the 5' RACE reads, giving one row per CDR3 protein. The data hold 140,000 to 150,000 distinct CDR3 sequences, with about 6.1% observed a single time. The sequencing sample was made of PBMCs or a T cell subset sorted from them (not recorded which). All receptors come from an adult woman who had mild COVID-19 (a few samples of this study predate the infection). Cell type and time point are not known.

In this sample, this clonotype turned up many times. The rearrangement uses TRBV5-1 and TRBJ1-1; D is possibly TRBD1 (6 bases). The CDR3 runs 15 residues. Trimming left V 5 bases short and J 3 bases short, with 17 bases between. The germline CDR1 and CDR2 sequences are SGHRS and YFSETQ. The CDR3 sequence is CASRRMGGADTEAFF. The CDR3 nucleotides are TGCGCCAGCAGACGAATGGGGGGCGCGGACACTGAAGCTTTCTTT.

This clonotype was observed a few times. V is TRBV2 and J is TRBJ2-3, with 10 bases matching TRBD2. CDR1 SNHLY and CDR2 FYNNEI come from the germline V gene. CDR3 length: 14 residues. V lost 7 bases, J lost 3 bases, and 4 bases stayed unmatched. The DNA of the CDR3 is TGTGCCAGCACCCAGCGGGAGGGGACAGATACGCAGTATTTT. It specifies CASTQREGTDTQYF. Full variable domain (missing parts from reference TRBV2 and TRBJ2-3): EPEVTQTPSHQVTQMGQEVILRCVPISNHLYFYWYRQILGQKVEFLVSFYNNEISEKSEIFDDQFSVERPDGSNFTLKIRSTKLEDSAMYFCASTQREGTDTQYFGPGTRLTVL.

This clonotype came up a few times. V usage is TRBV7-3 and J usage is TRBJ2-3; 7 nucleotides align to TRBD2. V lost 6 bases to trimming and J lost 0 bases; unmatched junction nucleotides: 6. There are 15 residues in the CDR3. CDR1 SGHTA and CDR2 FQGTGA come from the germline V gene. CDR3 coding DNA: TGTGCCAGCAGTCCCAGACTAGCCAGCACAGATACGCAGTATTTT. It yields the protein CASSPRLASTDTQYF.

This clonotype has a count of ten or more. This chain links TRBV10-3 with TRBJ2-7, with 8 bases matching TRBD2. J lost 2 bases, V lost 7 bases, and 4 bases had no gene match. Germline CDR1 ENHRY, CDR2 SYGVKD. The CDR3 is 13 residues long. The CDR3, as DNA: TGTGCCATCAAGGGACTAGGGACCTACGAGCAGTACTTC. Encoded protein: CAIKGLGTYEQYF.

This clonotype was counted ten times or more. CDR3 coding DNA: TGTGCCAGCAGCGCACGACAGGAGGAGCAGCCCCAGCATTTT. Amino acids: CASSARQEEQPQHF. The chain is built from TRBV7-4 and TRBJ1-5; a possible D gene is TRBD1 (6 bases). V lost 5 bases, J lost 7 bases, and 15 bases lay in between. Germline V lookup: CDR1 SGHVT, CDR2 SQSDAQ. CDR3 length: 14 residues.

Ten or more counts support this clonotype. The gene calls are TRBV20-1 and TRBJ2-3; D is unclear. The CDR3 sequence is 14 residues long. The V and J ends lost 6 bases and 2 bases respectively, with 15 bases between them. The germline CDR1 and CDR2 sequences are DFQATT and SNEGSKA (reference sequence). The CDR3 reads CSALRLESTDTQYF. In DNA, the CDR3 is TGCAGTGCCCTACGACTGGAGTCCACAGATACGCAGTATTTT.

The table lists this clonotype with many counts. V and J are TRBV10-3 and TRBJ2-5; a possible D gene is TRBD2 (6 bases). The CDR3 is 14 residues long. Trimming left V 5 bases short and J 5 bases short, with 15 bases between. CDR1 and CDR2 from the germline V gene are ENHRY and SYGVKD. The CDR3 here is CAISFSGLSETQYF. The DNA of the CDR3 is TGTGCCATCAGTTTTTCAGGACTATCGGAGACCCAGTACTTC.

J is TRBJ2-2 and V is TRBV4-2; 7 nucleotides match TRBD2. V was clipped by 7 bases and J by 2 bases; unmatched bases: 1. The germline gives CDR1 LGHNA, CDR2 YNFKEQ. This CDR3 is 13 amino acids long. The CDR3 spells CASTSGNTGELFF. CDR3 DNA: TGTGCCAGCACTAGCGGAAACACCGGGGAGCTGTTTTTT.

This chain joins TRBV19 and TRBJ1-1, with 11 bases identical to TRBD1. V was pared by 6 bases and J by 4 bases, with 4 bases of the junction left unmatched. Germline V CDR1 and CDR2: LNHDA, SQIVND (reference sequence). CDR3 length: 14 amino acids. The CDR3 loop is CASRGQGGSTEAFF. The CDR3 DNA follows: TGTGCCAGTAGGGGACAGGGGGGGTCCACTGAAGCTTTCTTT.

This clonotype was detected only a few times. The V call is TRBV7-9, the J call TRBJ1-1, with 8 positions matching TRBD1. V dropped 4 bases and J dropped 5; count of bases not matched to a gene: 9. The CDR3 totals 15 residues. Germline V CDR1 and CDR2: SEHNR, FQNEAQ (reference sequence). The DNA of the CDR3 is TGTGCCAGCAGCTCCCGACAGGGGTGGGTTACTGAAGCTTTCTTT. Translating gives CASSSRQGWVTEAFF.

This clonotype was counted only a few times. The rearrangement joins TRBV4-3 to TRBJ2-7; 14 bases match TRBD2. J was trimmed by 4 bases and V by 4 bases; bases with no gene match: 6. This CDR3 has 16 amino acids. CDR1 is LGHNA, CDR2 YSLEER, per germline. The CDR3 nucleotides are TGCGCCAGCAGCCCGGGACTAGCGGGAGACGGGTACGAGCAGTACTTC. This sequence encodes CASSPGLAGDGYEQYF.

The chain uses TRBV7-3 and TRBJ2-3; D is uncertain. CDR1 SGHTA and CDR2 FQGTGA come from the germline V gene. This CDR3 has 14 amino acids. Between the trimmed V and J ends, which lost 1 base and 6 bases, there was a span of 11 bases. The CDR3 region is CASSLNPSVDTQYF. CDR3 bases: TGTGCCAGCAGCTTAAACCCTTCAGTGGATACGCAGTATTTT.

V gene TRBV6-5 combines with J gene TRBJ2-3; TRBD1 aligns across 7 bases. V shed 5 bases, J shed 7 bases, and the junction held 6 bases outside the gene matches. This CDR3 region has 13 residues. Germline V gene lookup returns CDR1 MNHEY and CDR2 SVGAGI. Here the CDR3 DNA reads TGTGCCAGCAGTGAGGGGGCAAAAAATACGCAGTATTTT. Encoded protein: CASSEGAKNTQYF.

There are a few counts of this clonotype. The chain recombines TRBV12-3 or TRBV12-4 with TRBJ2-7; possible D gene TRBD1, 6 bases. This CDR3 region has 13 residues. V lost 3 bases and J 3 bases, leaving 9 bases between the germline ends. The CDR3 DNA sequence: TGTGCCAGCAGTTTGGACAGCCACTACGAGCAGTACTTC. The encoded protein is CASSLDSHYEQYF.

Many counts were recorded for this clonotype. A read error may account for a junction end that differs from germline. CDR3 bases: TGTGCTAGCAGCGCCATCCGGGGGGCTGTAGGAGAGACCCAGTACTTC. Protein product: CASSAIRGAVGETQYF. The gene calls are TRBV7-7 and TRBJ2-5; possibly TRBD2 for D (7 bases). From germline, CDR1 is SSHAT and CDR2 FNYEAQ (reference sequence). This CDR3 is built from 16 residues.

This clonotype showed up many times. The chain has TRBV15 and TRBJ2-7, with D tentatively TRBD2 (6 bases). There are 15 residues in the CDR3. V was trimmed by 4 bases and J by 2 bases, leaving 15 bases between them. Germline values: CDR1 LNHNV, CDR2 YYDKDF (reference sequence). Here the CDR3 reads CATSTPGTAAYEQYF. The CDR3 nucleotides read TGTGCCACCAGCACCCCCGGGACTGCTGCCTACGAGCAGTACTTC. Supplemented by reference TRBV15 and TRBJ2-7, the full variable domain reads DAMVIQNPRYQVTQFGKPVTLSCSQTLNHNVMYWYQQKSSQAPKLLFHYYDKDFNNEADTPDNFQSRRPNTSFCFLDIRSPGLGDTAMYLCATSTPGTAAYEQYFGPGTRLTVT.

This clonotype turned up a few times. CDR3 DNA: TGTGCCAGCAGGATGACAGGGGACGGCAATCAGCCCCAGCATTTT. Its protein product is CASRMTGDGNQPQHF. The chain carries TRBV12-3 or TRBV12-4 and TRBJ1-5; 8 nucleotides align to TRBD1. The CDR3 runs to 15 residues. Trimming took 6 bases from V and 2 from J; bases not matched to a gene: 6.